These 9 T cell receptor beta chains were sequenced from one sample in a study of cytomegalovirus exposure and HLA in healthy donors. A multiplex PCR was run with 60 Vbeta primers and 13 Jbeta primers. Profiling relied on immunoSEQ multiplex PCR, and the TCRdb table lists in-frame clones only, not all of them. The sample table sets out about 190,000 clones. Sequencing was carried out using PBMCs. All receptors come from a man in his thirties or forties in good health and CMV-seronegative.

V and J are TRBV6-5 and TRBJ2-7, with a tentative D call TRBD1 (7 bases). Trimming took 6 bases from V and 0 from J, leaving 15 bases between them. The CDR3 consists of 15 residues. Germline CDR1 reads MNHEY; CDR2 reads SVGAGI. CDR3 nucleotides: TGTGCCAGCAGCCCCAGGGGGGACAGCTCCTACGAGCAGTACTTC. Protein sequence: CASSPRGDSSYEQYF.

CDR3 sequence (DNA): TGCGCCAGCAGCTCTAGGGGACTAGCGGGAGGCGCCGGGGAGCTGTTTTTT. Its translation: CASSSRGLAGGAGELFF. The chain couples TRBV5-1 to TRBJ2-2, with 15 bases fitting TRBD2. Germline CDR1 SGHRS, CDR2 YFSETQ. J was trimmed by 6 bases and V by 3 bases; bases with no gene match: 6. The CDR3 totals 17 residues.

DNA for the CDR3: TGTGCCAGCAGTCGGACAGGGGGCGAATCGAACTATGGCTACACCTTC. Amino acid sequence: CASSRTGGESNYGYTF. The chain is built from TRBV6-4 and TRBJ1-2; 11 positions agree with TRBD1. The CDR3 is 16 amino acids. V trimming: 5 bases; J trimming: 2 bases; junction bases outside the gene matches: 7. The germline V gene has CDR1 MRHNA and CDR2 SNTAGT.

J is TRBJ2-7 and V is TRBV10-3, with a possible D match to TRBD1 (6 bases). With 7 bases removed from V and 2 bases from J, the gap between germline ends came to 15 bases. This CDR3 comprises 14 residues. Germline CDR1 and CDR2: ENHRY and SYGVKD. In DNA form, the CDR3 reads TGTGCCATCAACCCCGCAGGGGATACCTACGAGCAGTACTTC. As protein: CAINPAGDTYEQYF.

The V gene is TRBV6-1, the J gene TRBJ1-5; 7 nucleotides align to TRBD1. The J segment lost 4 bases and the V segment lost 5 bases, leaving 5 bases of the junction unmatched. CDR1 MNHNS and CDR2 SASEGT come from the germline V gene. This CDR3 is built from 14 residues. Here the CDR3 DNA reads TGTGCCAGCAGTTTGGGACAGCGTAATCAGCCCCAGCATTTT. This translates into CASSLGQRNQPQHF.

The chain recombines TRBV13 with TRBJ2-7; a weak D match, TRBD2 (5 bases). Germline CDR1 and CDR2: PRHDT and FYEKMQ (reference sequence). Trimming stripped 5 bases from V and 2 bases from J, with 13 bases between. CDR3 length: 14 residues. The CDR3 DNA is TGTGCCAGCAGCCCTGCACTAGGGCCCTACGAGCAGTACTTC. As protein: CASSPALGPYEQYF.

The rearrangement links TRBV19 to TRBJ2-3, with 9 nucleotides matching TRBD2. This CDR3 comprises 14 residues. After removal of 8 bases from V and 0 bases from J, the junction contained 3 bases not matched to a gene. The V gene's germline CDR1 is LNHDA and CDR2 SQIVND (reference sequence). Here the CDR3 DNA reads TGTGCCAGTTCTAGCGGGACTAGCACAGATACGCAGTATTTT. Encoded protein: CASSSGTSTDTQYF.

The chain employs TRBV11-3 and TRBJ2-7; D is possibly TRBD2 (5 bases). V was clipped by 5 bases and J by 2 bases, with 16 bases between them. The germline CDR1 and CDR2 sequences are SGHNT and YENEEA. This CDR3 spans 15 amino acids. The CDR3 DNA sequence: TGTGCCAGCAGCGCAAAGCCAGGAGGTACCTACGAGCAGTACTTC. It yields the protein CASSAKPGGTYEQYF. The full variable domain, rest sourced from reference TRBV11-3 and TRBJ2-7, is EAGVVQSPRYKIIEKKQPVAFWCNPISGHNTLYWYLQNLGQGPELLIRYENEEAVDDSQLPKDRFSAERLKGVDSTLKIQPAELGDSAVYLCASSAKPGGTYEQYFGPGTRLTVT.

The V call is TRBV9, the J call TRBJ2-3; D is unclear. Trimming removed 1 base at V and 1 base at J, with 4 bases between. The CDR3 spans 13 residues. CDR1 is SGDLS, CDR2 YYNGEE, per germline. The CDR3 nucleotides read TGTGCCAGCAGCGTACAGGGCACAGATACGCAGTATTTT. Translated, it gives CASSVQGTDTQYF.